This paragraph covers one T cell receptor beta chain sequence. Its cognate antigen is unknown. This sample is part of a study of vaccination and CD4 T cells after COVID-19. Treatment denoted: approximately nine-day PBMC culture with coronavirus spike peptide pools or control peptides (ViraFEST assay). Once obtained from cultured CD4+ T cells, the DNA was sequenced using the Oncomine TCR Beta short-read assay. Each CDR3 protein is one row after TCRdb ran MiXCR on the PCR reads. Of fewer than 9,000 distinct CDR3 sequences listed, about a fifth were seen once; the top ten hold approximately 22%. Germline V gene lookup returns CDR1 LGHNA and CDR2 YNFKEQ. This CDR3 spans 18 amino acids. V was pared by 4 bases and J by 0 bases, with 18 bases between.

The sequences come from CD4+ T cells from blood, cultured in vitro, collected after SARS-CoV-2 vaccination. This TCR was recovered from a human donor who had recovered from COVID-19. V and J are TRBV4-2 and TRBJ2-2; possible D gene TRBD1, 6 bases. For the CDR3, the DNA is TGTGCCAGCAGCCTAGAACTGTTACAGGGATCGAACACCGGGGAGCTGTTTTTT. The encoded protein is CASSLELLQGSNTGELFF.